Presented here are 2 T cell receptor beta chains from one specimen sequenced in a study of blood T cell repertoires in COVID-19. Sequenced by immunoSEQ multiplex PCR; TCRdb stores in-frame clones only, minus some. The repertoire holds under 250,000 clones, with 70% to 90% as singletons. Material: peripheral blood. These TCRs come from a man at least 80 years old with acute or convalescent COVID-19.

The CDR3 here is CASSADRGESPLHF. Written as DNA, the CDR3 is TGTGCCAGTAGTGCGGACAGGGGGGAGTCACCCCTCCACTTT. The chain recombines TRBV19 with TRBJ1-6; 10 bases match TRBD1. The V gene end was trimmed by 5 bases and the J gene end by 10 bases; junction bases not matched to a gene: 5. CDR1 and CDR2 from the germline V gene are LNHDA and SQIVND (reference sequence). The CDR3 sequence is 14 residues long.

The chain couples TRBV7-9 to TRBJ1-5; 10 nucleotides match TRBD1. J lost 6 bases, V lost 5 bases, and 7 bases had no gene match. Germline lookup yields CDR1 SEHNR and CDR2 FQNEAQ (reference sequence). This CDR3 contains 15 residues. This CDR3 is CASSRGTGELQPQHF. The CDR3, as DNA: TGTGCCAGCAGCCGCGGGACAGGGGAACTTCAGCCCCAGCATTTT. Full variable domain (outside the CDR3, taken from reference TRBV7-9 and TRBJ1-5): DTGVSQNPRHKITKRGQNVTFRCDPISEHNRLYWYRQTLGQGPEFLTYFQNEAQLEKSRLLSDRFSAERPKGSFSTLEIQRTEQGDSAMYLCASSRGTGELQPQHFGDGTRLSIL.